Each of the 21 T cell receptor beta chains below was sequenced from the same sample in a study of T-cell reconstitution after alpha-beta-depleted transplantation in children. Using unique molecular identifiers, the investigators prepared the TCRbeta library. MiXCR was run by TCRdb on the PCR reads, yielding one entry per CDR3 protein. This sample has roughly 350,000 distinct CDR3 sequences, with approximately 10% found just once. The specimen was PBMCs from the stem cell graft donor, collected from the stem cell graft. All receptors come from a human donor who donated a stem cell graft to a child with acute lymphoblastic leukemia.

The rearrangement links TRBV7-9 to TRBJ2-1, with 7 bases identical to TRBD2. CDR3 length: 16 residues. Trimming at V came to 0 bases and at J to 5 bases, leaving 7 bases not matched to a gene. CDR1 SEHNR and CDR2 FQNEAQ come from the germline V gene (reference sequence). For the CDR3, the DNA is TGTGCCAGCAGCTTAGCTATGGCGGGAGCCCACAATGAGCAGTTCTTC. Protein: CASSLAMAGAHNEQFF. Together with reference TRBV7-9 and TRBJ2-1, the CDR3 gives the full variable domain: DTGVSQNPRHKITKRGQNVTFRCDPISEHNRLYWYRQTLGQGPEFLTYFQNEAQLEKSRLLSDRFSAERPKGSFSTLEIQRTEQGDSAMYLCASSLAMAGAHNEQFFGPGTRLTVL.

The V gene is TRBV5-1, the J gene TRBJ2-3; TRBD1 might be the D (5 bases). This CDR3 is 15 amino acids long. Germline V gene sequence: CDR1 SGHRS, CDR2 YFSETQ. With 5 bases removed from V and 0 bases from J, the gap between germline ends came to 13 bases. CDR3: CASSSRAGSTDTQYF. CDR3 DNA sequence: TGCGCCAGCAGTTCCAGGGCCGGGAGCACAGATACGCAGTATTTT.

CDR3 loop: CASGAGGSRAQYF. The CDR3 region has the DNA TGTGCCAGCGGTGCGGGAGGGTCCAGGGCCCAGTACTTC. The rearrangement links TRBV12-3 or TRBV12-4 to TRBJ2-5, with 9 bases fitting TRBD2. Unmatched junction bases numbered 10, after V lost 8 bases and J lost 9 bases. CDR3 size: 13 residues.

This clonotype was found a few times. The V gene is TRBV6-1, the J gene TRBJ2-3; 10 nucleotides line up with TRBD2. The CDR3 contains 15 residues. V gave up 5 bases and J gave up 2 bases; unmatched junction bases: 4. Per the germline V gene, CDR1 is MNHNS and CDR2 is SASEGT. This CDR3 is CASSLAGAATDTQYF. The CDR3 region has the DNA TGTGCCAGCAGTCTAGCGGGAGCGGCCACAGATACGCAGTATTTT.

This clonotype has just a few counts. This chain links TRBV6-5 with TRBJ1-4; D not certain. Trimming removed 1 base at V and 5 bases at J, with 14 bases between. CDR1 is MNHEY, CDR2 SVGAGI, per germline. The CDR3 loop spans 16 amino acids. CDR3 in amino acids: CASSYYSDTPNEKLFF. CDR3 sequence (DNA): TGTGCCAGCAGTTACTATAGCGATACCCCCAATGAAAAACTGTTTTTT.

This clonotype was counted only a few times. This chain uses TRBV5-5 with TRBJ1-2; D possibly corresponds to TRBD1 (6 bases). The ends were cut back, 2 bases at V and 5 bases at J, with 16 bases in the middle. Germline lookup yields CDR1 SGHKS and CDR2 YYEKEE (reference sequence). This CDR3 has 15 residues. The CDR3 is CASSFGGTSFYGYTF. Here the CDR3 DNA reads TGTGCCAGCAGCTTTGGCGGGACATCATTTTATGGCTACACCTTC.

CDR3 nucleotide sequence: TGTGCCAGCAGTAGGACAGGGGATTTTTCTGGGGCCAACGTCCTGACTTTC. As protein: CASSRTGDFSGANVLTF. This chain connects TRBV12-3 or TRBV12-4 to TRBJ2-6, with 9 bases that match TRBD1. This CDR3 region has 17 residues. J gave up 1 base and V 5 bases, and 6 bases lay outside the gene matches.

The chain couples TRBV5-1 to TRBJ1-2; no clear D gene. In germline, CDR1 is SGHRS, CDR2 YFSETQ. V lost 4 bases, J lost 0 bases, and 13 bases lay in between. This CDR3 has 15 residues. CDR3 sequence (DNA): TGCGCCAGCAGCCCCGGGGAACTAGCTAACTATGGCTACACCTTC. Its translation is CASSPGELANYGYTF.

Points on this clonotype: The junction does not match germline at one end; this may be a read error. V is TRBV7-9 and J is TRBJ1-4, with a tentative D call TRBD1 (6 bases). CDR3 size: 14 residues. The germline V gene encodes CDR1 SEHNR and CDR2 FQNEAQ (reference sequence). CDR3 sequence (DNA): TGTGCCAGCAGCTTGGGGGCCACTAATGAACAACTGTTTTTT. Translating it yields CASSLGATNEQLFF.

V gene TRBV3-1 combines with J gene TRBJ2-3, with D perhaps assigned TRBD1 or TRBD2 (7 bases each). V shed 0 bases and J shed 4 bases, with 11 bases lying between them. The germline V gene has CDR1 LGHDT and CDR2 YNNKEL (reference sequence). The CDR3 runs 15 residues. The CDR3 loop is CASSQDRGGADTQYF. The CDR3 DNA sequence: TGTGCCAGCAGCCAAGACAGGGGGGGCGCAGATACGCAGTATTTT.

This clonotype was seen more than once but under ten times. J is TRBJ2-5 and V is TRBV24-1, with D possibly TRBD1 on 5 matching bases. Trimming removed 4 bases from V and 2 bases from J, with 13 bases in between. The CDR3 contains 15 residues. CDR1 is KGHDR and CDR2 is SFDVKD in the germline V gene. CDR3 loop: CATSDSSRAQETQYF. CDR3 nucleotide sequence: TGTGCCACCAGTGACTCGAGCAGGGCTCAAGAGACCCAGTACTTC.

This clonotype showed up many times. The rearrangement joins TRBV29-1 to TRBJ2-1; D remains unclear. The CDR3 contains 13 residues. Germline loops: CDR1 SQVTM, CDR2 ANQGSEA. Trimming removed 7 bases at V and 6 bases at J, with 16 bases between. The CDR3 nucleotides are TGCAGCGCATCGACCCCGTTGGTCAATGAGCAGTTCTTC. Translated, it gives CSASTPLVNEQFF.

This clonotype came up many times. The chain joins TRBV7-3 to TRBJ2-3, with D possibly matching TRBD2 (5 bases). Looked up from germline, CDR1 is SGHTA and CDR2 is FQGTGA. Trimming removed 4 bases at V and 0 bases at J, with 11 bases between. The CDR3 is 15 amino acids. The CDR3 loop is CASSSMGGSTDTQYF. The CDR3 region has the DNA TGTGCCAGCAGCTCCATGGGCGGGAGCACAGATACGCAGTATTTT.

Many counts were recorded for this clonotype. V is TRBV20-1 and J is TRBJ2-3, with no clear D. CDR1 is DFQATT, CDR2 SNEGSKA, per germline (reference sequence). The CDR3 totals 14 residues. Trimming left V 1 base short and J 0 bases short, with 8 bases between. CDR3 DNA sequence: TGCAGTGCTAGAGCGTCGGCTAGCACAGATACGCAGTATTTT. Protein: CSARASASTDTQYF.

This chain joins TRBV5-1 and TRBJ1-1; a possible D gene is TRBD1 (5 bases). The CDR3 consists of 15 residues. Germline V gene data show CDR1 as SGHRS and CDR2 as YFSETQ. V lost 5 bases and J lost 0, with 14 bases in between. This CDR3 reads CASSRDGSMNTEAFF. The CDR3 DNA reads TGCGCCAGCAGTCGGGACGGAAGCATGAACACTGAAGCTTTCTTT.

This clonotype was recorded many times. V usage is TRBV6-5 and J usage is TRBJ2-5; D call uncertain. The CDR3 runs 11 residues. V lost 6 bases to trimming and J lost 7 bases, with 9 bases between them. Germline CDR1 is MNHEY and CDR2 is SVGAGI. CDR3 amino acids: CASSPVSTQYF. In nucleotides, the CDR3 is TGTGCCAGCAGCCCTGTCTCGACCCAGTACTTC.

The chain uses TRBV15 and TRBJ2-6; D perhaps matches TRBD2 (5 bases). Trimming stripped 5 bases from V and 1 base from J, with 9 bases between. Germline loops: CDR1 LNHNV, CDR2 YYDKDF (reference sequence). This CDR3 is built from 15 residues. The CDR3 DNA reads as TGTGCCACCAGCTCATCGGGGTCTGGGGCCAACGTCCTGACTTTC. Protein sequence: CATSSSGSGANVLTF.

This sequence joins TRBV24-1 and TRBJ2-6; the match to TRBD1 covers 7 bases. V shed 4 bases and J 2 bases; nucleotides not matched to a gene: 7. The CDR3 contains 17 residues. The germline V gene has CDR1 KGHDR and CDR2 SFDVKD. The CDR3 DNA reads TGTGCCACCAGTGAGAGGAACAGGGGCCCTGGGGCCAACGTCCTGACTTTC. It translates to CATSERNRGPGANVLTF.

This clonotype was recorded a few times. V is TRBV7-2 and J is TRBJ2-7, with a weak D call TRBD2 (6 bases). V lost 7 bases and J lost 6, with 22 bases in between. This CDR3 has 15 amino acids. Per the germline V gene, CDR1 is SGHTA and CDR2 is FQGNSA. In nucleotides, the CDR3 is TGTGCCAGCATCCAAGGACCGCGGGATGGTGGCGAGCAGTACTTC. Translating it yields CASIQGPRDGGEQYF.

The rearrangement joins TRBV20-1 to TRBJ2-1; the match to TRBD2 covers 13 bases. V lost 0 bases and J lost 4; bases outside the gene matches: 12. Per the germline V gene, CDR1 is DFQATT and CDR2 is SNEGSKA (reference sequence). This CDR3 is built from 19 residues. CDR3 DNA sequence: TGCAGTGCTAGAGATCTGCAGGGTTCGACTAGCGGGAGGTACAATGAGCAGTTCTTC. Translated: CSARDLQGSTSGRYNEQFF.

Note on this clonotype: A much larger clonotype is one base distant, so this may be a read error. The chain links TRBV12-3 or TRBV12-4 to TRBJ1-1, with 7 bases that match TRBD1. CDR3 length: 16 residues. With 5 bases clipped from V and 1 base from J, the junction kept 10 bases outside the gene matches. CDR3 DNA: TGTGCCAGCAGTCCCTTGACAGGGTCAGGGAACACTGAAGCTTTCTTT. Its protein product is CASSPLTGSGNTEAFF.